The clone carrying this T cell receptor beta chain was counted a single time. This record belongs to a study of glioma-infiltrating T cells after dendritic cell vaccination. V lost 0 bases and J lost 7, with 19 bases in between. Germline CDR1 and CDR2: SGHAT and FQNNGV. This CDR3 has 18 amino acids. Clones were read by immunoSEQ multiplex PCR, and TCRdb kept only the in-frame ones, dropping some. The sample records around 100,000 clones, roughly 76% being singletons. The J gene is TRBJ1-6, the V gene TRBV11-2; weak D call: TRBD1 (6 bases). The TCR sequence derives from a human donor with glioblastoma. The material was blood, obtained before dendritic cell vaccination. CDR3 sequence (DNA): TGTGCCAGCAGCTTAGATCGGGGGGCGATCTCTAAAAATTCACCCCTCCACTTT. Protein product: CASSLDRGAISKNSPLHF. Full variable domain (remainder filled in from reference TRBV11-2 and TRBJ1-6): EAGVAQSPRYKIIEKRQSVAFWCNPISGHATLYWYQQILGQGPKLLIQFQNNGVVDDSQLPKDRFSAERLKGVDSTLKIQPAKLEDSAVYLCASSLDRGAISKNSPLHFGNGTRLTVT.